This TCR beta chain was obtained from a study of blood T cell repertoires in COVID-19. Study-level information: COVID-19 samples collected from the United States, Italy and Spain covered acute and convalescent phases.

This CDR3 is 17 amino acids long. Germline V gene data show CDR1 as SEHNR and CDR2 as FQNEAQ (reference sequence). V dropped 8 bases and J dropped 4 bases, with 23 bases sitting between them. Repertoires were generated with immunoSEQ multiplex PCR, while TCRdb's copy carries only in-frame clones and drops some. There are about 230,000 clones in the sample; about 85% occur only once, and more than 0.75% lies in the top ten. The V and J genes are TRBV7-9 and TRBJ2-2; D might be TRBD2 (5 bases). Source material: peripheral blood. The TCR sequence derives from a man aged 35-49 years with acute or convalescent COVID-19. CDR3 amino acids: CASHILWGEPVTGELFF. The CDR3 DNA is TGTGCCAGCCATATCCTTTGGGGAGAACCCGTCACCGGGGAGCTGTTTTTT.